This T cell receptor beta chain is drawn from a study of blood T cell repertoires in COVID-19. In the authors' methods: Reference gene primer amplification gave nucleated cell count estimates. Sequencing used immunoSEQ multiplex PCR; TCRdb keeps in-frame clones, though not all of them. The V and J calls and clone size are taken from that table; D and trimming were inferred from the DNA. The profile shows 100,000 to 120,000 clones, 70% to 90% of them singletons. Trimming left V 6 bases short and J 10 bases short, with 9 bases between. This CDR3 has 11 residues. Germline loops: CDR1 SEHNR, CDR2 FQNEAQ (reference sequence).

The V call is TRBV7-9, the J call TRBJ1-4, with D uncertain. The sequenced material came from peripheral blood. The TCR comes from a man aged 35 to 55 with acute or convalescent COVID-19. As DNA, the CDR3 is TGTGCCAGCAGTATTTACGGAAAACTGTTTTTT. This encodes CASSIYGKLFF.